Below are 8 T cell receptor beta chains sequenced from a single sample in a study of cytomegalovirus exposure and HLA in healthy donors. PCR employed 60 Vbeta and 13 Jbeta primers. Sequencing used immunoSEQ multiplex PCR; TCRdb keeps in-frame clones, though not all of them. The sample contains over 40,000 clones, roughly 81% of which appear only once. The source material was PBMCs. These TCRs come from a woman aged 40 to 49 in good health and CMV-seropositive.

The genes are TRBV25-1 and TRBJ1-6, with 10 bases that match TRBD1. The CDR3 contains 16 residues. J lost 6 bases, V lost 1 base, and 3 bases had no gene match. CDR1 is MGHDK and CDR2 is SYGVNS in the germline V gene. CDR3: CASSEWGQGFNSPLHF. The CDR3 DNA sequence: TGTGCCAGCAGTGAATGGGGACAGGGGTTTAATTCACCCCTCCACTTT.

This chain joins TRBV30 and TRBJ2-2; 8 bases align to TRBD2. CDR1 is GTSNPN, CDR2 SVGIG, per germline (reference sequence). The CDR3 contains 13 residues. The V gene end was trimmed by 2 bases and the J gene end by 5 bases; junction bases not matched to a gene: 1. The CDR3 region has the DNA TGTGCCTGGAGTCGGGGGGGAACCGGGGAGCTGTTTTTT. Translating it yields CAWSRGGTGELFF.

The chain couples TRBV5-1 to TRBJ2-7, with 8 nucleotides matching TRBD1. With 4 bases clipped from V and 5 bases from J, the junction kept 8 bases outside the gene matches. CDR1 and CDR2 (germline): SGHRS, YFSETQ. The CDR3 totals 14 residues. CDR3 loop: CASSRTGFGDEQYF. The CDR3 DNA follows: TGCGCCAGCAGCCGGACAGGGTTTGGGGACGAGCAGTACTTC.

The chain links TRBV7-3 to TRBJ1-1, with D uncertain. This CDR3 is built from 14 residues. The ends were cut back, 0 bases at V and 3 bases at J, with 8 bases in the middle. Germline lookup yields CDR1 SGHTA and CDR2 FQGTGA. This CDR3 is CASSLTREHTEAFF. Here the CDR3 DNA reads TGTGCCAGCAGCTTAACTAGGGAGCACACTGAAGCTTTCTTT.

For the CDR3, the DNA is TGTGCCAGCAGACGTGTACAGGGGAAGAACACTGAAGCTTTCTTT. Its protein product is CASRRVQGKNTEAFF. The chain joins TRBV11-2 to TRBJ1-1, with 7 bases that match TRBD1. Trimming took 6 bases from V and 1 from J; bases not matched to a gene: 8. CDR1 SGHAT and CDR2 FQNNGV come from the germline V gene. The CDR3 has 15 amino acids.

The genes are TRBV7-3 and TRBJ2-3, with 7 positions matching TRBD2. This CDR3 contains 15 residues. CDR1 is SGHTA, CDR2 FQGTGA, per germline. With V trimmed by 1 base and J by 4 bases, 5 bases remained unmatched. Written as DNA, the CDR3 is TGTGCCAGCAGCTTAAGTCTGGGGGGGGCAGATACGCAGTATTTT. It encodes CASSLSLGGADTQYF.

The CDR3 DNA reads as TGTGCCAGTAGGGCGGGGACAGGGCCCTACGAGCAGTACTTC. Translation: CASRAGTGPYEQYF. The chain is built from TRBV19 and TRBJ2-7; 9 nucleotides align to TRBD1. V was pared by 6 bases and J by 2 bases, with 5 bases of the junction left unmatched. Germline-derived CDR1 and CDR2 are LNHDA and SQIVND (reference sequence). The CDR3 has 14 residues.

The CDR3 loop reads CASTGVPHHEQYF. CDR3 DNA sequence: TGTGCCAGCACGGGGGTTCCCCACCACGAGCAGTACTTC. The gene calls are TRBV6-1 and TRBJ2-7; tentative D call: TRBD2 (6 bases). The CDR3 is 13 residues long. V was trimmed by 7 bases and J by 5 bases, leaving 15 bases between them. CDR1 is MNHNS and CDR2 is SASEGT in the germline V gene.